A selection of T cell receptor beta chains follows, all from one sample in a study of T cell repertoires in cytomegalovirus infection. TCRdb ran MiXCR on the reads and lists one entry per CDR3 protein. Here the sample spans just under 550,000 distinct CDR3 sequences, about a quarter being singletons. The sample comprised PBMCs. All receptors derive from a human donor in good health (CMV status not recorded). Some clones in this sample may be carry-over from other donors' samples. The CDR3 runs from the conserved cysteine through the conserved F or W. Each record gives: clone size, V gene, D gene, CDR3 length, J gene, CDR3 protein, CDR3 DNA. A D gene is named only where the DNA matches it firmly. Size is omitted from some rows. Given values are once, few, many or a class for expanded clones.

>-|TRBV29-1|-|13|TRBJ2-7
CSVDGGSSYEQYF
TGCAGCGTTGATGGGGGGAGCTCCTACGAGCAGTACTTC
>-|TRBV5-3|-|13|TRBJ1-1
CASSLGGPSEAFF
TGTGCCAGCAGCTTGGGGGGGCCATCTGAAGCTTTCTTT
>many|TRBV7-8|-|15|TRBJ1-5
CASSFPAGSNQPQHF
TGTGCCAGCAGCTTTCCCGCGGGGAGCAATCAGCCCCAGCATTTT
>few|TRBV6-1|-|13|TRBJ2-7
CASGAELSYEQYF
TGTGCCAGCGGGGCTGAACTGTCCTACGAGCAGTACTTC
>once|TRBV20-1|TRBD2|15|TRBJ2-1
CSARGLAGTYNEQFF
TGCAGTGCTAGGGGACTAGCGGGAACCTACAATGAGCAGTTCTTC
>-|TRBV7-8|TRBD2|16|TRBJ2-1
CASSLAGTSGHEKQFF
TGTGCCAGCAGCTTAGCGGGGACTAGTGGACACGAAAAGCAGTTCTTC
>few|TRBV28|-|15|TRBJ1-3
CASSRNVALGNTIYF
TGTGCCAGCAGCCGAAATGTGGCATTGGGGAACACCATATATTTT
>-|TRBV7-9|TRBD2|15|TRBJ2-3
CASGTLAGGADTQYF
TGTGCCAGCGGGACACTAGCGGGGGGCGCAGATACGCAGTATTTT
>many|TRBV7-2|-|14|TRBJ1-5
CASSSGGGNQPQHF
TGTGCCAGCAGCTCCGGGGGAGGCAATCAGCCCCAGCATTTT
>few|TRBV2|-|13|TRBJ2-3
CASLNLLTDTQYF
TGTGCCAGCCTCAACCTCCTCACAGATACGCAGTATTTT
>few|TRBV12-3/TRBV12-4|TRBD1|15|TRBJ1-4
CASSRSGQPNEKLFF
TGTGCCAGCAGTCGATCGGGACAGCCTAATGAAAAACTGTTTTTT
>-|TRBV29-1|TRBD2|14|TRBJ2-2
CSARLAGVAGELFF
TGCAGCGCAAGACTAGCGGGAGTGGCCGGGGAGCTGTTTTTT
>-|TRBV13|TRBD2|15|TRBJ2-3
CASSLGGLAQDTQYF
TGTGCCAGCAGCTTAGGCGGACTAGCGCAGGATACGCAGTATTTT
>-|TRBV20-1|-|13|TRBJ1-5
CSARSDSNQPQHF
TGCAGTGCTAGAAGTGACAGCAACCAGCCCCAGCATTTT
>-|TRBV12-3/TRBV12-4|TRBD2|15|TRBJ2-3
CASSLRSRGGDTQYF
TGTGCCAGCAGTTTACGGAGTCGCGGGGGAGATACGCAGTATTTT
>-|TRBV3-1|-|15|TRBJ1-1
CASSQGVGRNTEAFF
TGTGCCAGCAGCCAAGGGGTTGGGAGGAACACTGAAGCTTTCTTT
>few|TRBV6-6|-|13|TRBJ2-5
CASSFDWRETQYF
TGTGCCAGCAGTTTTGACTGGAGGGAGACCCAGTACTTC
>-|TRBV27|-|16|TRBJ2-3
CASSFRTRSGTDTQYF
TGTGCCAGCAGTTTCCGAACCCGGTCAGGCACAGATACGCAGTATTTT
>few|TRBV2|TRBD2|15|TRBJ2-1
CASTQGLAGENEQFF
TGTGCCAGCACCCAGGGACTAGCGGGAGAAAATGAGCAGTTCTTC
>many|TRBV7-8|-|13|TRBJ1-6
CASSLATGSPLHF
TGTGCCAGCAGCTTAGCGACAGGCTCACCCCTCCACTTT
>-|TRBV2|TRBD1|15|TRBJ2-7
CASRVEGGATYEQYF
TGTGCCAGCAGAGTGGAAGGGGGCGCGACCTACGAGCAGTACTTC
>once|TRBV20-1|TRBD1|13|TRBJ2-7
CSANTRQGNEQYF
TGCAGTGCCAATACTCGACAGGGCAACGAGCAGTACTTC
>-|TRBV19|-|14|TRBJ2-2
CASSPGRGLGELFF
TGTGCCAGTAGTCCCGGTCGGGGGCTCGGGGAGCTGTTTTTT
>-|TRBV7-9|-|13|TRBJ2-1
CASSLPGWNEQFF
TGTGCCAGCAGCTTACCGGGATGGAATGAGCAGTTCTTC
>many|TRBV7-2|-|11|TRBJ1-1
CASSQRTEAFF
TGTGCCAGCAGCCAGAGGACGGAAGCTTTCTTT
>many|TRBV11-2|TRBD1|14|TRBJ1-1
CASSAWTGNTEAFF
TGTGCCAGCAGCGCATGGACAGGGAACACTGAAGCTTTCTTT
>many|TRBV7-2|-|14|TRBJ1-5
CASSQSSSNQPQHF
TGTGCCAGCAGCCAGTCATCAAGCAATCAGCCCCAGCATTTT
>many|TRBV7-6|TRBD1|16|TRBJ2-7
CASSFGTGTGTYEQYF
TGTGCCAGCAGCTTTGGAACCGGGACAGGGACCTACGAGCAGTACTTC
>once|TRBV4-3|-|15|TRBJ1-1
CASSQDLVGITEAFF
TGCGCCAGCAGCCAAGATCTAGTAGGGATCACTGAAGCTTTCTTT
>-|TRBV2|TRBD2|16|TRBJ2-3
CASSGRGLASGDTQYF
TGTGCCAGCAGTGGGCGGGGACTAGCATCAGGAGATACGCAGTATTTT
>-|TRBV28|TRBD1|14|TRBJ2-5
CASSLGQPRGTQYF
TGTGCCAGCAGTTTGGGACAGCCTCGGGGGACCCAGTACTTC
>few|TRBV24-1|TRBD1|15|TRBJ2-1
CATSESDRVSNEQFF
TGTGCCACCAGTGAATCAGACAGGGTGAGCAATGAGCAGTTCTTC
>-|TRBV20-1|TRBD2|14|TRBJ2-5
CSARVAGRQETQYF
TGCAGTGCTAGAGTAGCGGGGAGACAAGAGACCCAGTACTTC
>-|TRBV7-2|-|13|TRBJ1-5
CASSSWGSQPQHF
TGTGCCAGCAGCTCCTGGGGGAGTCAGCCCCAGCATTTT
>many|TRBV7-2|TRBD1|14|TRBJ2-5
CASSSHTGEETQYF
TGTGCCAGCAGCTCACACACAGGGGAAGAGACCCAGTACTTC